These 4 T cell receptor beta chains were sequenced from one sample in a study of human T cells and chemical hapten exposure. Time point reported: patch test 2, 6 weeks after DPC sensitization. Treatment noted: therapeutic diphenylcyclopropenone sensitization with weekly scalp DPC. TCRdb reanalysed the RACE reads using MiXCR and keeps one entry per CDR3 protein. This table holds roughly 150,000 distinct CDR3 sequences, 10% to 15% found once. The sample consisted of whole blood, taken in connection with sensitization to the hapten diphenylcyclopropenone (DPC). These receptors originate from a woman aged 45-65 years with alopecia areata. Some clones in this sample may be carry-over from other donors' samples.

The chain is built from TRBV29-1 and TRBJ2-7; TRBD1 aligns across 10 bases. Germline V gene lookup returns CDR1 SQVTM and CDR2 ANQGSEA. Trimming took 8 bases from V and 5 from J; bases not matched to a gene: 6. The CDR3 extends over 12 amino acids. The CDR3 is CSTGQGHDEQYF. The CDR3 coding sequence is TGCAGCACGGGACAGGGGCACGACGAGCAGTACTTC.

This clonotype was counted a few times. The rearrangement links TRBV28 to TRBJ2-6; D ambiguous. The CDR3 extends over 14 amino acids. The germline V and J ends were trimmed by 8 bases and 0 bases, with 8 bases remaining between them. Germline V lookup: CDR1 MDHEN, CDR2 SYDVKM. The CDR3 region is CASARHSGANVLTF. In nucleotides, the CDR3 is TGTGCCAGCGCGCGGCACTCTGGGGCCAACGTCCTGACTTTC. Looking up the rest from reference TRBV28 and TRBJ2-6 gives the full variable domain: DVKVTQSSRYLVKRTGEKVFLECVQDMDHENMFWYRQDPGLGLRLIYFSYDVKMKEKGDIPEGYSVSREKKERFSLILESASTNQTSMYLCASARHSGANVLTFGAGSRLTVL.

This clonotype was recorded a few times. The rearrangement uses TRBV29-1 and TRBJ2-5; 7 bases map to TRBD2. This CDR3 has 14 amino acids. V lost 4 bases to trimming and J lost 3 bases; unmatched junction nucleotides: 8. Germline CDR1 is SQVTM and CDR2 is ANQGSEA. CDR3 residues: CSVGRREPEETQYF. The DNA of the CDR3 is TGCAGCGTTGGGAGGCGGGAGCCTGAAGAGACCCAGTACTTC.

This clonotype appeared a few times. The rearrangement uses TRBV20-1 and TRBJ2-3; 15 nucleotides agree with TRBD2. CDR1 DFQATT and CDR2 SNEGSKA come from the germline V gene (reference sequence). After removal of 6 bases from V and 3 bases from J, the junction contained 4 bases not matched to a gene. The CDR3 length is 15 residues. This chain's CDR3 is CSARTSGRVTDTQYF. The CDR3, as DNA: TGCAGTGCCCGGACTAGCGGGAGGGTAACAGATACGCAGTATTTT.